This T cell receptor beta chain was recorded in a study of OX40 agonist ivuxolimab in advanced cancers. Overall study context: Aged roughly 20 to 85 with a mean of approximately 60 years, they were almost 85% male. Partial responses were achieved by three patients, of whom one had hepatocellular carcinoma and two had cutaneous melanoma. Study results and limitations: Not determined was the antigen specificity of the expanded peripheral T cells.

Sequenced by immunoSEQ multiplex PCR; TCRdb stores in-frame clones only, minus some. The sample comprises 100,000 to 150,000 clones, about 90% of which are singletons, and under 0.85% rests with the top ten. Blood got drawn at baseline, again on cycle 4 day 1, and then on cycle 7 day 1. The germline V gene encodes CDR1 MNHEY and CDR2 SVGAGI. The CDR3 loop spans 14 amino acids. V lost 4 bases to trimming and J lost 2 bases; unmatched junction nucleotides: 5. Concerning this clone: Antigen: not known.

This material consisted of CD4+ or CD8+ T cells sorted from blood, taken in a trial of the OX40 agonist ivuxolimab. The J gene is TRBJ2-7, the V gene TRBV6-5; the match to TRBD2 covers 7 bases. This clonotype was obtained from an adult with an advanced solid tumor such as melanoma, head and neck, liver or kidney cancer. CDR3 protein: CASSSGGIPYEQYF. CDR3 sequence (DNA): TGTGCCAGCAGTTCGGGGGGAATCCCCTACGAGCAGTACTTC.